This T cell receptor beta chain was retrieved from a study of T cell responses to AZD1222 COVID-19 vaccine. TCRdb's table, derived via immunoSEQ multiplex PCR, lists solely in-frame clones and lacks some. The table lists roughly 190,000 clones, approximately 92% of them singletons. Notes on this clone: Its antigen is unknown.

Germline V CDR1 and CDR2: SGHRS, YFSETQ. This CDR3 contains 17 residues. V lost 0 bases, J lost 2 bases, and 16 bases lay in between. Study findings and constraints: Donors skewed white British and female; clonal diversity was possibly underestimated. Nearly half of spike-specific TCRs reportedly target variant regions that are unmutated in the B.1.351 and B.1.1.7 variants.

The specimen was peripheral blood, collected on day 0 of AZD1222 vaccination. This receptor was taken from an adult in good health. The chain employs TRBV5-1 and TRBJ2-3, with D unclear. The CDR3 loop reads CASSLVGSHHLTDTQYF. The CDR3 nucleotides are TGCGCCAGCAGCTTGGTGGGGTCTCACCACCTCACAGATACGCAGTATTTT.